This T cell receptor beta chain comes out of a study of blood T cell repertoires in COVID-19. Study-wide context: Some COVID-19 samples were acute and others convalescent; all came from the United States, Italy and Spain. T cells, B-cell-depleted T cells, or PBMCs supplied cDNA or gDNA.

The CDR3 loop spans 16 amino acids. Germline V gives CDR1 LGHDT, CDR2 YNNKEL (reference sequence). V was cut by 4 bases and J by 0 bases, with 12 bases left in between. How the authors handled the data: Amplification of reference gene primers was used by the study to estimate nucleated cell counts. Sequencing used immunoSEQ multiplex PCR; TCRdb keeps in-frame clones, though not all of them. Clone size and the V and J calls come from that table; the DNA yielded D and trimming. The sample has about 200,000 clones, about 85% seen once; the top ten hold less than 5.5%. The receptor comes from a woman at least 80 years old with acute or convalescent COVID-19. Sequences were obtained from peripheral blood. V is TRBV3-1 (or the pseudogene TRBV3-2) and J is TRBJ1-4; D is uncertain. The CDR3 loop is CASSPRGSPTNEKLFF. The CDR3 region has the DNA TGTGCCAGCAGCCCGAGAGGGAGCCCAACTAATGAAAAACTGTTTTTT.